Detailed here is one T cell receptor (beta chain). Other DNA sequences of this sample code for an identical CDR3. The protocol was immunoSEQ multiplex PCR, while the TCRdb copy is restricted to in-frame clones and leaves out a portion. Of about 130,000 clones in the sample, more than 75% were seen once. This entry is derived from a study of blood T cell repertoires in COVID-19. Study-level background: PBMCs, B-cell-depleted T cells, or T cells were the source of the cDNA or gDNA that made up the material.

Trimming removed 3 bases from V and 1 base from J, with 6 bases in between. This CDR3 has 13 residues. Germline V gene lookup returns CDR1 LNHDA and CDR2 SQIVND (reference sequence). Seattle's enrolled individuals joined amid active infection and were then monitored longitudinally. This receptor was taken from a man aged 55 to 70 with COVID-19, enrolled during active disease. The chain is built from TRBV19 and TRBJ2-5; no definite D call. The sample was peripheral blood. CDR3 in DNA: TGTGCCAGTAGTATCGGGTCCCAAGAGACCCAGTACTTC. This codes for CASSIGSQETQYF.